Each of the 10 T cell receptor beta chains below was sequenced from the same sample in a study of shared clonotypes between healthy human individuals. Some clones are missing from TCRdb's copy, which holds only in-frame ones; the method was immunoSEQ multiplex PCR. The data show approximately 440,000 clones, with approximately 71% seen just once and 12% held by the top ten. The source material was PBMCs. All receptors derive from a woman in her thirties or forties in good health. Some clones in this sample may be carry-over from other donors' samples.

V and J are TRBV2 and TRBJ1-2; 11 bases are a match to TRBD1. CDR1 is SNHLY and CDR2 is FYNNEI in the germline V gene. The CDR3 is 14 residues long. The J segment lost 8 bases and the V segment lost 8 bases, leaving 10 bases of the junction unmatched. CDR3 in amino acids: CASGPDRGRRGYTF. The CDR3 nucleotides read TGTGCCAGCGGACCGGACAGGGGGCGACGAGGCTACACCTTC.

This chain joins TRBV7-9 and TRBJ2-5; no clear D gene. This CDR3 has 14 amino acids. Germline assignment: CDR1 SEHNR and CDR2 FQNEAQ (reference sequence). Trimming stripped 1 base from V and 1 base from J, with 7 bases between. The CDR3: CASSLVTGQETQYF. The CDR3 nucleotides read TGTGCCAGCAGCTTAGTTACGGGCCAAGAGACCCAGTACTTC.

The chain combines TRBV7-2 with TRBJ2-5, with a possible D match to TRBD2 (6 bases). The ends were cut back, 5 bases at V and 3 bases at J, with 13 bases in the middle. The CDR3 consists of 14 residues. The germline CDR1 and CDR2 sequences are SGHTA and FQGNSA. Here the CDR3 reads CASSPFPGEETQYF. CDR3 DNA: TGTGCCAGCAGCCCCTTCCCGGGAGAAGAGACCCAGTACTTC. The full variable domain, in which reference TRBV7-2 and TRBJ2-5 provide the parts outside the CDR3, is GAGVSQSPSNKVTEKGKDVELRCDPISGHTALYWYRQSLGQGLEFLIYFQGNSAPDKSGLPSDRFSAERTGGSVSTLTIQRTQQEDSAVYLCASSPFPGEETQYFGPGTRLLVL.

This clone was counted at least ten times. The sample holds other DNA sequences that translate to the same CDR3. This chain links TRBV7-8 with TRBJ2-7, with D possibly matching TRBD2 (5 bases). From germline, CDR1 is SGHVS and CDR2 FQNEAQ. Trimming stripped 2 bases from V and 3 bases from J, with 8 bases between. The CDR3 is made up of 13 amino acids. CDR3 region: CASSLLGSYEQYF. The CDR3 DNA reads as TGTGCCAGCAGCTTACTAGGGAGCTACGAGCAGTACTTC.

V and J are TRBV7-3 and TRBJ2-5, with 7 bases that match TRBD1. The CDR3 consists of 15 residues. V lost 3 bases, J lost 1 base, and 5 bases stayed unmatched. Looked up from germline, CDR1 is SGHTA and CDR2 is FQGTGA. The CDR3 sequence: CASSFGGTVQETQYF. The CDR3 DNA reads as TGTGCCAGCAGCTTCGGTGGGACAGTCCAAGAGACCCAGTACTTC.

This clone appeared a single time. In DNA, the CDR3 is TGTGCCGGATTTCCCGGGACTAGCACCGGGGAGCTGTTTTTT. Amino acids: CAGFPGTSTGELFF. The gene calls are TRBV7-9 and TRBJ2-2, with TRBD2 identical over 8 bases. The germline gives CDR1 SEHNR, CDR2 FQNEAQ (reference sequence). CDR3 length equals 14 residues. The junction had 9 bases not matched to a gene; V was cut back by 11 bases and J by 4 bases.

The genes are TRBV19 and TRBJ1-5, with no clear D. The V end was cut by 5 bases, the J end by 9 bases, with 14 bases between. CDR3 length: 13 residues. Germline CDR1 reads LNHDA; CDR2 reads SQIVND (reference sequence). CDR3 sequence: CASSFRIDRPQHF. The CDR3 bases are TGTGCCAGTAGTTTCCGAATCGACCGGCCCCAGCATTTT.

The rearrangement joins TRBV29-1 to TRBJ2-1; D remains unclear. The germline V gene encodes CDR1 SQVTM and CDR2 ANQGSEA. The CDR3 has 15 residues. Trimming cost V 5 bases and J 1 base, with 15 bases left between them. The CDR3 spells CSVHGSPASYNEQFF. DNA of the CDR3: TGCAGCGTTCACGGCAGCCCCGCATCCTACAATGAGCAGTTCTTC.

The chain carries TRBV6-5 and TRBJ1-5; D gene uncertain. CDR3 length equals 15 residues. With 6 bases removed from V and 1 base from J, the gap between germline ends came to 13 bases. Germline V lookup: CDR1 MNHEY, CDR2 SVGAGI. In DNA, the CDR3 is TGTGCCAGCAGACATCTCAGCGTCAGCAATCAGCCCCAGCATTTT. Translated: CASRHLSVSNQPQHF.

The chain recombines TRBV7-6 with TRBJ2-1; 13 positions match TRBD2. Germline CDR1 and CDR2: SGHVS and FNYEAQ. With V trimmed by 1 base and J by 2 bases, 5 bases remained unmatched. The CDR3 has 18 residues. CDR3 loop: CASSLEPGLAGPYNEQFF. CDR3 nucleotides: TGTGCCAGCAGCTTAGAGCCGGGACTAGCGGGACCCTACAATGAGCAGTTCTTC.